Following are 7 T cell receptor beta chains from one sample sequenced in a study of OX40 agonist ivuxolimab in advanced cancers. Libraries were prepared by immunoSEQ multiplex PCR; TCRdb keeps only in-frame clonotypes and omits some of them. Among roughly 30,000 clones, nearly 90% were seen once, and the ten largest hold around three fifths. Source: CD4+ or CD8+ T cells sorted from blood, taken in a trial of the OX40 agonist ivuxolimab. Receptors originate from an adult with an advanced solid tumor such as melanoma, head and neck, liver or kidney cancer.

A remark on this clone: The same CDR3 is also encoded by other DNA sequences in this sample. CDR3 DNA: TGTGCCAGCAGCTCCGCGGGTGGCCGTTCCTACGAGCAGTACTTC. This translates into CASSSAGGRSYEQYF. V gene TRBV7-9 combines with J gene TRBJ2-7; perhaps TRBD2 as D (5 bases). The V end lost 4 bases, the J end lost 1 base, and 14 bases lay between the germline ends. Germline loops: CDR1 SEHNR, CDR2 FQNEAQ (reference sequence). The CDR3 is 15 residues long.

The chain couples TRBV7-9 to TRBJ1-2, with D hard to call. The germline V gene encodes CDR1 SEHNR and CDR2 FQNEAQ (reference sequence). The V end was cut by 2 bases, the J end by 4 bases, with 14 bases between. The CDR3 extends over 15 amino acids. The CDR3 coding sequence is TGTGCCAGCAGCTTAAATCCCGAAGACCCCTATGGCTACACCTTC. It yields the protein CASSLNPEDPYGYTF.

The CDR3: CASSFGGEGYEQYF. In nucleotides, the CDR3 is TGTGCCAGCAGTTTTGGGGGTGAGGGCTACGAGCAGTACTTC. The chain joins TRBV27 to TRBJ2-7; D may be TRBD1 or TRBD2 (5 bases each). The CDR3 consists of 14 residues. Between the trimmed V and J ends, which lost 3 bases and 3 bases, there was a span of 12 bases. Germline V CDR1 and CDR2: MNHEY, SMNVEV (reference sequence).

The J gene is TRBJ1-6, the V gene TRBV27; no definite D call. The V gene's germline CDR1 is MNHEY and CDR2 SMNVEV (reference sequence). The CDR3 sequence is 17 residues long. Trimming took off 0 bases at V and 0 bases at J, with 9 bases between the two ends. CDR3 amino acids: CASSLSGWSSYNSPLHF. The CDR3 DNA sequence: TGTGCCAGCAGTTTATCGGGGTGGAGCTCCTATAATTCACCCCTCCACTTT.

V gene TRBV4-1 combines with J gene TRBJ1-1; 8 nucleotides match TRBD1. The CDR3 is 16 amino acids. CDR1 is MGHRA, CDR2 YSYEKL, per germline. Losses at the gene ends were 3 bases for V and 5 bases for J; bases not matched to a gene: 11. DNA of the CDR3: TGCGCCAGCAGCCACCTCCGGACAGGGAAGGAGACTGAAGCTTTCTTT. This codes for CASSHLRTGKETEAFF.

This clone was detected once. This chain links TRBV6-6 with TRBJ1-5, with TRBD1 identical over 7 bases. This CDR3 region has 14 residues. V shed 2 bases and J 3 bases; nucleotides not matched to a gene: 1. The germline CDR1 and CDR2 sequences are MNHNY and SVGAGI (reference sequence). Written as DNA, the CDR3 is TGTGCCAGCAGTTACGGGACAGACAATCAGCCCCAGCATTTT. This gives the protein CASSYGTDNQPQHF.

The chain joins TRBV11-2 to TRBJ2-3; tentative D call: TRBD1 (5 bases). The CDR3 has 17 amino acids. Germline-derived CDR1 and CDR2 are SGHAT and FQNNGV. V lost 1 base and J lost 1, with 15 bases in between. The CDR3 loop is CASSLVGDTIRTDTQYF. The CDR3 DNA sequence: TGTGCCAGCAGCTTAGTAGGGGATACCATCCGCACAGATACGCAGTATTTT. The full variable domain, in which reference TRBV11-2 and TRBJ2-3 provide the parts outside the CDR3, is EAGVAQSPRYKIIEKRQSVAFWCNPISGHATLYWYQQILGQGPKLLIQFQNNGVVDDSQLPKDRFSAERLKGVDSTLKIQPAKLEDSAVYLCASSLVGDTIRTDTQYFGPGTRLTVL.